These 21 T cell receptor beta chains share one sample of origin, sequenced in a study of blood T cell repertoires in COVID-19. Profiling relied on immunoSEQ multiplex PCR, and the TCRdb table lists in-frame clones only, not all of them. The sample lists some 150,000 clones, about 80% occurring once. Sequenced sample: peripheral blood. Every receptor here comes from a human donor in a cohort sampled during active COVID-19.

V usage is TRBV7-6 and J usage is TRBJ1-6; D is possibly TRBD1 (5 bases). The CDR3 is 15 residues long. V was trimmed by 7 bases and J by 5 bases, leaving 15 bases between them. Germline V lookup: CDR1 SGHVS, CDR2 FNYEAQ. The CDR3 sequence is CASNMGGYDNSPLHF. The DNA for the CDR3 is TGTGCCAGCAACATGGGGGGGTATGATAATTCACCCCTCCACTTT.

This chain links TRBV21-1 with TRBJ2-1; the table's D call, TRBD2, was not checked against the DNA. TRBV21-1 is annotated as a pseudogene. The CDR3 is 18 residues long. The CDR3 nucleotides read TGTGCCAGCAGCAAAGTAGGGGCGGGGGGCCCCTTCTACAATGAGCAGTTCTTC. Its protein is CASSKVGAGGPFYNEQFF.

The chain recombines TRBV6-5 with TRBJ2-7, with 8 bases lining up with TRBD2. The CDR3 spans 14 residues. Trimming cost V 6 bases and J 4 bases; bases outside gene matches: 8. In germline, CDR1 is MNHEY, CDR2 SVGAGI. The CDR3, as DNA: TGTGCCAGCAGGAACCCGGGGGGGGGTTACGAGCAGTACTTC. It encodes CASRNPGGGYEQYF.

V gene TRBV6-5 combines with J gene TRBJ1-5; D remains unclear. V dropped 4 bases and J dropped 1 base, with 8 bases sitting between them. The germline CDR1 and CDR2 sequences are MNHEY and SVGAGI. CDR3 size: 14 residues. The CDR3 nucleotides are TGTGCCAGCAGTTTGTCGGGGAGCAATCAGCCCCAGCATTTT. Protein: CASSLSGSNQPQHF.

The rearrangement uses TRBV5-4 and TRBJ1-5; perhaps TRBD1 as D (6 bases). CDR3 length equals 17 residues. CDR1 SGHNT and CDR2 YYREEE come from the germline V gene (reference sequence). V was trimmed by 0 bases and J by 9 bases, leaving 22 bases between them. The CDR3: CASSLAPTRGAAGPQHF. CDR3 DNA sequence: TGTGCCAGCAGCTTGGCCCCAACCCGGGGGGCGGCGGGGCCCCAGCATTTT. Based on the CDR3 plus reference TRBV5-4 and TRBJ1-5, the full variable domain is ETGVTQSPTHLIKTRGQQVTLRCSSQSGHNTVSWYQQALGQGPQFIFQYYREEENGRGNFPPRFSGLQFPNYSSELNVNALELDDSALYLCASSLAPTRGAAGPQHFGDGTRLSIL.

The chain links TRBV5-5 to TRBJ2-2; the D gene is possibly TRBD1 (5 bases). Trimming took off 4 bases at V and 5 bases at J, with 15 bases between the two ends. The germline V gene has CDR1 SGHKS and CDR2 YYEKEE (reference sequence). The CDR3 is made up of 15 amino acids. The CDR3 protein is CASSLATGGTGELFF. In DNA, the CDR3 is TGTGCCAGCAGCCTTGCAACAGGTGGGACCGGGGAGCTGTTTTTT. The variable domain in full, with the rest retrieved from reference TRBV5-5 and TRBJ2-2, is DAGVTQSPTHLIKTRGQQVTLRCSPISGHKSVSWYQQVLGQGPQFIFQYYEKEERGRGNFPDRFSARQFPNYSSELNVNALLLGDSALYLCASSLATGGTGELFFGEGSRLTVL.

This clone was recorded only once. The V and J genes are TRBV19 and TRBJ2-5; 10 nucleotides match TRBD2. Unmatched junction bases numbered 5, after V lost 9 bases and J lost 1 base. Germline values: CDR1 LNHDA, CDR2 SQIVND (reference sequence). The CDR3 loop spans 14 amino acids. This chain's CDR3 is CASRLAGAQETQYF. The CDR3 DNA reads TGTGCCAGCCGCCTAGCGGGGGCCCAAGAGACCCAGTACTTC.

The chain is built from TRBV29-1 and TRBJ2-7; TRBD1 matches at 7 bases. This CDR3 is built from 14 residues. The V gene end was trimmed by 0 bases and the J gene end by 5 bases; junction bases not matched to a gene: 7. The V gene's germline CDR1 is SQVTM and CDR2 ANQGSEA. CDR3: CSVEDHGTGDEQYF. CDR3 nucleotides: TGCAGCGTTGAAGATCACGGAACAGGGGACGAGCAGTACTTC.

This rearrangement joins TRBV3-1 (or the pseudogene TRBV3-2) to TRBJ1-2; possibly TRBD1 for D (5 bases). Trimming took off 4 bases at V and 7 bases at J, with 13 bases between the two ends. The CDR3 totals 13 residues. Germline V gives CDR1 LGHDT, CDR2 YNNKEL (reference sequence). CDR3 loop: CASSRTAGTGYTF. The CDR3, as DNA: TGTGCCAGCAGCCGCACAGCGGGGACTGGCTACACCTTC.

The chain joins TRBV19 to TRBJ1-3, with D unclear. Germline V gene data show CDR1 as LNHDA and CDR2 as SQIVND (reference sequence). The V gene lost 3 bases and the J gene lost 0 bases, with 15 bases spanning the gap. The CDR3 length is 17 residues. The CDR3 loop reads CASSIKLGTNSGNTIYF. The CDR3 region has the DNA TGTGCCAGTAGTATCAAGTTGGGCACAAACTCTGGAAACACCATATATTTT.

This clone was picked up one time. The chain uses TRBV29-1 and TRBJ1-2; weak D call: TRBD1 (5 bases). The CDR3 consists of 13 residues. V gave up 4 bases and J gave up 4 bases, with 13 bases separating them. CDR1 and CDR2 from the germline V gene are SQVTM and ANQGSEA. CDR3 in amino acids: CSVGEAGTYGYTF. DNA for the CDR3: TGCAGCGTTGGGGAGGCAGGGACCTATGGCTACACCTTC.

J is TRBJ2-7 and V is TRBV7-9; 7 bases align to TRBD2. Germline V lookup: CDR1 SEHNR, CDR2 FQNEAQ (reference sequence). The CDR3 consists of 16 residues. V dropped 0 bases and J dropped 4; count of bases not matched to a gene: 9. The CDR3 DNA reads TGTGCCAGCAGCTTAGCGTTAGGCGGGGGAGCGTACGAGCAGTACTTC. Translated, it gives CASSLALGGGAYEQYF. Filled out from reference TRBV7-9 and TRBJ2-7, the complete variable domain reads DTGVSQNPRHKITKRGQNVTFRCDPISEHNRLYWYRQTLGQGPEFLTYFQNEAQLEKSRLLSDRFSAERPKGSFSTLEIQRTEQGDSAMYLCASSLALGGGAYEQYFGPGTRLTVT.

This chain's CDR3 is CASSLRAGRDEQFF. CDR3 DNA: TGTGCCAGCAGCTTGAGGGCGGGGCGCGATGAGCAGTTCTTC. The J gene is TRBJ2-1, the V gene TRBV5-6; perhaps TRBD2 as D (6 bases). The germline gives CDR1 SGHDT, CDR2 YYEEEE. The germline V and J ends were trimmed by 1 base and 8 bases, with 13 bases remaining between them. The CDR3 totals 14 residues.

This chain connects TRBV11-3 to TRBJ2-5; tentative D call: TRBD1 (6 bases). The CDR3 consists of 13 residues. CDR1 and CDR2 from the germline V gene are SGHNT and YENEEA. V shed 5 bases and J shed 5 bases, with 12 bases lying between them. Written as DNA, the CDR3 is TGTGCCAGCAGCCAACAGGGACGGGAGACCCAGTACTTC. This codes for CASSQQGRETQYF.

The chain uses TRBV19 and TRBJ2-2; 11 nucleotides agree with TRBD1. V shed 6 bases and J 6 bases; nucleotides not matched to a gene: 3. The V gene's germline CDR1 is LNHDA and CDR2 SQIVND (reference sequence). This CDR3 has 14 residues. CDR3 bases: TGTGCCAGTAGGGACAGGGGGCTAGCCGGGGAGCTGTTTTTT. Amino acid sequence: CASRDRGLAGELFF.

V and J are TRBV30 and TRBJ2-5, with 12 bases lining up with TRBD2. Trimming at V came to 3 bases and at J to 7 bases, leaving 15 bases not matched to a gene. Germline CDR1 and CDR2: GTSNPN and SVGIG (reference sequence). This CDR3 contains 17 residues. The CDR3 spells CAWSTSLAGGSSGTQYF. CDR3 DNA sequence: TGTGCCTGGAGCACCTCACTAGCGGGAGGCTCCTCCGGGACCCAGTACTTC.

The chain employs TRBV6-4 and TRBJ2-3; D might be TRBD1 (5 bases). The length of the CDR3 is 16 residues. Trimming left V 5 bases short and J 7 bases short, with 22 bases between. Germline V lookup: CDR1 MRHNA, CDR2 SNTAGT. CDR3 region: CASSFSQQVVLNTQYF. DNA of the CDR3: TGTGCCAGCAGTTTCTCTCAACAGGTGGTATTGAATACGCAGTATTTT.

CDR3 bases: TGTGCCAGCAGCCAAGGTCCAGGGTTCGACGGCTACACCTTC. Its protein is CASSQGPGFDGYTF. This chain connects TRBV3-1 (or the pseudogene TRBV3-2) to TRBJ1-2, with D maybe TRBD1 (5 bases). The V gene lost 1 base and the J gene lost 8 bases, with 14 bases spanning the gap. Germline V gene data show CDR1 as LGHDT and CDR2 as YNNKEL (reference sequence). The CDR3 has 14 residues.

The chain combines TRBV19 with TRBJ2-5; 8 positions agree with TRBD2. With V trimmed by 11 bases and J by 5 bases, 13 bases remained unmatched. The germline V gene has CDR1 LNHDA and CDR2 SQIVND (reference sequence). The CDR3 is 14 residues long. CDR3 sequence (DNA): TGTGCCTCCTCTCCGGGACTAGTCCACGAGACCCAGTACTTC. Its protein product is CASSPGLVHETQYF.

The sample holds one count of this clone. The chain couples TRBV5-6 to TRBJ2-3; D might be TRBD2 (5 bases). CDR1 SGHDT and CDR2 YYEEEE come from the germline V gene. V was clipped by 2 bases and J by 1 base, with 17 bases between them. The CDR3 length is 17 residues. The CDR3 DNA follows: TGTGCCAGCAGCTTCAGAACTGGAGCGGTGGGCACAGATACGCAGTATTTT. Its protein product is CASSFRTGAVGTDTQYF. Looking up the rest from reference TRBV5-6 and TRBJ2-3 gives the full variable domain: DAGVTQSPTHLIKTRGQQVTLRCSPKSGHDTVSWYQQALGQGPQFIFQYYEEEERQRGNFPDRFSGHQFPNYSSELNVNALLLGDSALYLCASSFRTGAVGTDTQYFGPGTRLTVL.

The CDR3 bases are TGCGCCAGCAGCCAGGCCCCAGGGTCGGCGGACTCTGGGGCCAACGTCCTGACTTTC. This codes for CASSQAPGSADSGANVLTF. V usage is TRBV4-3 and J usage is TRBJ2-6; maybe TRBD1 (5 bases). The CDR3 sequence is 19 residues long. Deletions cut 3 bases from V and 0 bases from J, with 18 bases between. The germline CDR1 and CDR2 sequences are LGHNA and YSLEER.